The 20 T cell receptor beta chains presented below share a single source sample, sequenced in a study of OX40 agonist ivuxolimab in advanced cancers. TCRdb's table, derived via immunoSEQ multiplex PCR, lists solely in-frame clones and lacks some. This sample has about 25,000 clones, with 70% to 90% found just once. Material: CD4+ or CD8+ T cells sorted from blood, obtained in a trial of the OX40 agonist ivuxolimab. These receptors were collected from an adult with an advanced solid tumor such as melanoma, head and neck, liver or kidney cancer.

The table lists this clone with a count of one. The V and J genes are TRBV28 and TRBJ1-5, with D maybe TRBD1 (5 bases). V was shortened by 6 bases and J by 0 bases, with 21 bases between the two germline ends. Germline values: CDR1 MDHEN, CDR2 SYDVKM. The CDR3 is 18 amino acids. The CDR3 loop reads CASSDPRGGSYSNQPQHF. The CDR3 DNA sequence: TGTGCCAGCAGCGACCCGCGGGGGGGAAGCTATAGCAATCAGCCCCAGCATTTT. Looking up the rest from reference TRBV28 and TRBJ1-5 gives the full variable domain: DVKVTQSSRYLVKRTGEKVFLECVQDMDHENMFWYRQDPGLGLRLIYFSYDVKMKEKGDIPEGYSVSREKKERFSLILESASTNQTSMYLCASSDPRGGSYSNQPQHFGDGTRLSIL.

The chain employs TRBV7-2 and TRBJ1-4; TRBD1 agrees at 7 bases. The CDR3 has 15 residues. V was pared by 1 base and J by 5 bases, with 4 bases of the junction left unmatched. The germline V gene encodes CDR1 SGHTA and CDR2 FQGNSA. CDR3 coding DNA: TGTGCCAGCAGCTTAGAGGGACAGTCCAATGAAAAACTGTTTTTT. Protein product: CASSLEGQSNEKLFF.

The chain is built from TRBV11-2 and TRBJ2-5, with D perhaps matching TRBD2 (5 bases). V was clipped by 5 bases and J by 11 bases, with 24 bases between them. Germline V CDR1 and CDR2: SGHAT, FQNNGV. The CDR3 totals 15 residues. The CDR3 DNA follows: TGTGCCAGCAGCAGTAGTGGGCTAGCTACTCTTTTTCAGTACTTC. Amino acid sequence: CASSSSGLATLFQYF.

This rearrangement joins TRBV9 to TRBJ1-5; maybe TRBD1 (5 bases). This CDR3 is 13 amino acids long. Germline CDR1 and CDR2: SGDLS and YYNGEE. V shed 0 bases and J shed 8 bases, with 9 bases lying between them. The CDR3 DNA is TGTGCCAGCAGCGTAGGAATGGGGGAGCCCCAGCATTTT. It is translated as CASSVGMGEPQHF.

The chain uses TRBV6-1 and TRBJ2-7, with D perhaps matching TRBD2 (5 bases). This CDR3 spans 14 amino acids. Germline values: CDR1 MNHNS, CDR2 SASEGT. With 3 bases removed from V and 5 bases from J, the gap between germline ends came to 14 bases. The CDR3 region has the DNA TGTGCCAGCAGTGACGTCCTAGCTGAGGACGAGCAGTACTTC. It codes for CASSDVLAEDEQYF.

Judged by abundance, this clone is medium-sized. V usage is TRBV6-5 and J usage is TRBJ1-2; D is perhaps TRBD1 (5 bases). V shed 2 bases and J shed 5 bases, with 12 bases lying between them. The CDR3 has 14 amino acids. Germline V lookup: CDR1 MNHEY, CDR2 SVGAGI. In DNA form, the CDR3 reads TGTGCCAGCAGTTACATGGGGGTGAGGTATGGCTACACCTTC. Translation gives CASSYMGVRYGYTF.

The chain links TRBV15 to TRBJ2-1, with 9 bases identical to TRBD2. With V trimmed by 5 bases and J by 2 bases, 13 bases remained unmatched. Germline V gene sequence: CDR1 LNHNV, CDR2 YYDKDF (reference sequence). The CDR3 is made up of 18 amino acids. DNA for the CDR3: TGTGCCACCAGCGCCCTAGCGGGGTCGCCTGGCCCCTACAATGAGCAGTTCTTC. It is translated as CATSALAGSPGPYNEQFF. The variable domain in full, completed from reference TRBV15 and TRBJ2-1, reads DAMVIQNPRYQVTQFGKPVTLSCSQTLNHNVMYWYQQKSSQAPKLLFHYYDKDFNNEADTPDNFQSRRPNTSFCFLDIRSPGLGDTAMYLCATSALAGSPGPYNEQFFGPGTRLTVL.

This clone was seen just once. This chain uses TRBV4-2 with TRBJ1-2; D may be TRBD1 (5 bases). Trimming stripped 5 bases from V and 0 bases from J, with 22 bases between. This CDR3 is 18 amino acids long. Germline CDR1 is LGHNA and CDR2 is YNFKEQ. The CDR3 DNA is TGTGCCAGCAGCTTGGACCGCGGATCCTCGGGACCTAACTATGGCTACACCTTC. Its protein is CASSLDRGSSGPNYGYTF.

This sequence joins TRBV5-5 and TRBJ2-5; 8 positions agree with TRBD2. V lost 2 bases, J lost 5 bases, and 17 bases stayed unmatched. This CDR3 contains 18 residues. Germline V gene data show CDR1 as SGHKS and CDR2 as YYEKEE (reference sequence). CDR3 bases: TGTGCCAGCAGCTTCGGACTAGCTCTCCTCTCGAACGGGGAGACCCAGTACTTC. It translates to CASSFGLALLSNGETQYF.

The V and J genes are TRBV29-1 and TRBJ1-1; D gene uncertain. Germline values: CDR1 SQVTM, CDR2 ANQGSEA. CDR3 length equals 11 residues. The V and J ends lost 7 bases and 3 bases respectively, with 9 bases between them. The CDR3: CSAERDTEAFF. Written as DNA, the CDR3 is TGCAGCGCCGAGAGGGACACTGAAGCTTTCTTT.

This CDR3 reads CASHLRGGRVSNTGELFF. DNA of the CDR3: TGTGCCAGCCACCTCCGGGGGGGCAGGGTTTCGAACACCGGGGAGCTGTTTTTT. V is TRBV19 and J is TRBJ2-2; 8 bases match TRBD2. CDR3 length equals 18 residues. V lost 9 bases, J lost 0 bases, and 15 bases stayed unmatched. Germline V lookup: CDR1 LNHDA, CDR2 SQIVND (reference sequence).

This sequence joins TRBV5-5 and TRBJ2-7, with D tentatively TRBD2 (5 bases). CDR3 length: 13 amino acids. Germline V gene lookup returns CDR1 SGHKS and CDR2 YYEKEE (reference sequence). Trimming shortened V by 4 bases and J by 2 bases, and 10 bases separated the two germline ends. The CDR3 protein is CASSPGIPYEQYF. In DNA form, the CDR3 reads TGTGCCAGCAGCCCGGGGATCCCCTACGAGCAGTACTTC.

The V and J genes are TRBV27 and TRBJ2-3; TRBD2 matches at 8 bases. Trimming took 3 bases from V and 6 from J; bases not matched to a gene: 8. The length of the CDR3 is 15 residues. Germline V gives CDR1 MNHEY, CDR2 SMNVEV (reference sequence). CDR3 DNA: TGTGCCAGCAGTTTGGGCGGGAGGAGGGGGGATACGCAGTATTTT. As protein: CASSLGGRRGDTQYF.

V is TRBV9 and J is TRBJ2-2, with TRBD2 matching over 8 bases. V was pared by 3 bases and J by 8 bases, with 9 bases of the junction left unmatched. The CDR3 spans 15 residues. Per germline, CDR1 SGDLS and CDR2 YYNGEE. DNA of the CDR3: TGTGCCAGCAGCGCGACTAGCGCGGCTACGGGGGAGCTGTTTTTT. Protein product: CASSATSAATGELFF. Using reference TRBV9 and TRBJ2-2 for the parts outside the CDR3, the full variable domain is DSGVTQTPKHLITATGQRVTLRCSPRSGDLSVYWYQQSLDQGLQFLIQYYNGEERAKGNILERFSAQQFPDLHSELNLSSLELGDSALYFCASSATSAATGELFFGEGSRLTVL.

The V call is TRBV7-9, the J call TRBJ2-1; the D gene is possibly TRBD1 (6 bases). The CDR3 covers 15 residues. Trimming took 5 bases from V and 0 from J, leaving 11 bases between them. The germline CDR1 and CDR2 sequences are SEHNR and FQNEAQ (reference sequence). The DNA for the CDR3 is TGTGCCAGCAGCACGACAGGTCACTCCTACAATGAGCAGTTCTTC. Translating gives CASSTTGHSYNEQFF.

This clone was seen more than once but under ten times. Other DNA sequences within the sample encode an identical CDR3. This rearrangement joins TRBV6-1 to TRBJ1-6, with D unclear. The CDR3 is 14 residues long. Germline V gene lookup returns CDR1 MNHNS and CDR2 SASEGT. V shed 7 bases and J shed 9 bases, with 16 bases lying between them. CDR3: CASMLGGGGSPLHF. In DNA, the CDR3 is TGTGCCAGCATGCTAGGTGGTGGCGGTTCACCCCTCCACTTT.

The chain uses TRBV6-5 and TRBJ2-2; no clear D gene. There are 12 residues in the CDR3. The V end lost 5 bases, the J end lost 4 bases, and 5 bases lay between the germline ends. Germline V CDR1 and CDR2: MNHEY, SVGAGI. CDR3 amino acids: CASSTGTGELFF. The CDR3 nucleotides read TGTGCCAGCAGTACCGGCACCGGGGAGCTGTTTTTT.

This chain links TRBV7-9 with TRBJ1-1, with D unclear. The germline gives CDR1 SEHNR, CDR2 FQNEAQ (reference sequence). V lost 2 bases and J 5 bases, leaving 6 bases between the germline ends. The CDR3 has 12 amino acids. DNA for the CDR3: TGTGCCAGCAGCTTAAGGAAGACTGAAGCTTTCTTT. Protein product: CASSLRKTEAFF.

CDR3 bases: TGTGCCAGCAGCCCCCGGGGGGCGGCTAGGAATGAGCAGTTCTTC. Protein: CASSPRGAARNEQFF. This chain uses TRBV7-6 with TRBJ2-1; D is perhaps TRBD2 (7 bases). CDR1 is SGHVS, CDR2 FNYEAQ, per germline. V was clipped by 5 bases and J by 7 bases, with 18 bases between them. CDR3 length: 15 residues.

The CDR3 protein is CASSPGTDSYEQYF. In DNA form, the CDR3 reads TGTGCCAGCAGCCCCGGGACAGACTCCTACGAGCAGTACTTC. This chain joins TRBV5-6 and TRBJ2-7; TRBD1 matches at 7 bases. Germline loops: CDR1 SGHDT, CDR2 YYEEEE. The V gene end was trimmed by 4 bases and the J gene end by 0 bases; junction bases not matched to a gene: 4. The CDR3 spans 14 residues.